The next 5 T cell receptor beta chains were all read from a single sample in a study of T cells expressing NK-cell markers. TCRdb reworked the 5' RACE reads into one entry per CDR3 protein, no DNA. This repertoire includes about 260,000 distinct CDR3 sequences. Sequencing was done on a sample of blood T cells: a sorted CD56 or NKG2C T cell subset, CD4+ or CD8+ T cells, or bulk PBMC T cells (not recorded which). These receptors were obtained from a woman aged 18-70 years in good health.

The V and J genes are TRBV12-3 or TRBV12-4 and TRBJ1-1; there is no DNA to check the TCRdb D call of TRBD1. CDR3 length equals 15 residues. The CDR3 loop reads CASVPSRGKPTEAFF.

The rearrangement uses TRBV15 and TRBJ2-1; lacking DNA, the TRBD1 call made by TCRdb goes unchecked. The CDR3 has 14 amino acids. Germline V CDR1 and CDR2: LNHNV, YYDKDF (reference sequence). CDR3: CATSRALGGDEQFF.

The chain is built from TRBV11-2 and TRBJ2-1; TCRdb selects TRBD1, and the lack of DNA leaves this call unchecked. The CDR3 totals 14 residues. The germline CDR1 and CDR2 sequences are SGHAT and FQNNGV. This CDR3 is CASSDISGDSEQFF.

V usage is TRBV20-1 and J usage is TRBJ2-7; TCRdb's D call, TRBD1, is unchecked because there is no DNA. The CDR3 runs to 15 residues. Germline-derived CDR1 and CDR2 are DFQATT and SNEGSKA (reference sequence). The CDR3 here is CSAVPSAISSYEQYF.

The genes are TRBV12-3 or TRBV12-4 and TRBJ1-5. The CDR3 is 16 residues long. The CDR3 reads CATGPGDYYSNQPQHF.